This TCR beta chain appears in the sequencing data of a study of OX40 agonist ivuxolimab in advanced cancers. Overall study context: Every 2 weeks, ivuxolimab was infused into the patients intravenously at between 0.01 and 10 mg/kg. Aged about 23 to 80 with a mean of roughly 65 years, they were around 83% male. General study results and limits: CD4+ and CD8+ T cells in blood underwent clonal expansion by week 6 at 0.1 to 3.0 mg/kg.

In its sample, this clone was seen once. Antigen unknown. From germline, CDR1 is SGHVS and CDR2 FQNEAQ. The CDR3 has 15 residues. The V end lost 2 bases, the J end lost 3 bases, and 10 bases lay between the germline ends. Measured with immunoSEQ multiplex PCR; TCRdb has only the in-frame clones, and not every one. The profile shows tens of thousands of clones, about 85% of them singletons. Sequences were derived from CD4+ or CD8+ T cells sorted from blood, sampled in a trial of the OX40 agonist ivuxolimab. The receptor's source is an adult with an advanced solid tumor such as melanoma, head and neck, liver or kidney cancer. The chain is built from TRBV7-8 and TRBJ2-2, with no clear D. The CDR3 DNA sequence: TGTGCCAGCAGCTTATGGGAAATCGACACCGGGGAGCTGTTTTTT. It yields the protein CASSLWEIDTGELFF.